This is a list of T cell receptor beta chains from one sample in a study of blood T cell repertoires in COVID-19. Sequencing used immunoSEQ multiplex PCR; TCRdb keeps in-frame clones, though not all of them. The sample yields roughly 80,000 clones, roughly 90% seen once. The sample comprised peripheral blood. Receptors were obtained from a human donor in a cohort sampled during active COVID-19. The CDR3 runs from the conserved cysteine through the conserved F or W. D genes are given only for firm matches. Clone size appears in some rows only: once, few, many, or a class for an expanded clone.

length | D | J | size | V | CDR3 | DNA
17 | TRBD2 | TRBJ2-1 | . | TRBV10-1 | CASSESGREDSYNEQFF | TGCGCCAGCAGTGAGTCGGGACGGGAGGACTCCTACAATGAGCAGTTCTTC
14 | . | TRBJ1-2 | . | TRBV7-2 | CASSLETANYGYIF | TGTGCCAGCAGCCTGGAGACAGCTAACTATGGCTACATCTTC
14 | . | TRBJ1-2 | . | TRBV4-1 | CASRPGDLDYGYTF | TGCGCCAGCAGACCAGGGGATCTGGACTATGGCTACACCTTC
20 | . | TRBJ2-5 | . | TRBV30 | CAWSRRGEYRGEGPQETQYF | TGTGCCTGGAGTCGGCGGGGCGAGTACAGGGGGGAGGGACCCCAAGAGACCCAGTACTTC
13 | . | TRBJ1-2 | . | TRBV11-2 | CASSLDLWGGYTF | TGTGCCAGCAGCTTAGATCTCTGGGGCGGCTACACCTTC
17 | TRBD2 | TRBJ2-7 | . | TRBV7-9 | CASSLDSRTSGVYEQYF | TGTGCCAGCAGCTTGGATTCTAGGACTAGCGGGGTGTACGAGCAGTACTTC
15 | . | TRBJ2-1 | . | TRBV5-1 | CASSLKQGGYNEQFF | TGCGCCAGCAGCTTGAAACAGGGGGGGTACAATGAGCAGTTCTTC
13 | TRBD1 | TRBJ1-1 | few | TRBV29-1 | CSVETGGSTEAFF | TGCAGCGTTGAAACAGGGGGGAGCACTGAAGCTTTCTTT
13 | . | TRBJ2-5 | . | TRBV19 | CASSTTFQETQYF | TGTGCCAGTAGTACTACGTTTCAAGAGACCCAGTACTTC
17 | . | TRBJ1-2 | . | TRBV20-1 | CSASPKGSSGMVYGYTF | TGCAGTGCTAGTCCTAAAGGGTCGTCAGGGATGGTCTATGGCTACACCTTC
17 | TRBD1 | TRBJ2-2 | few | TRBV5-4 | CASSLAPGQQNTGELFF | TGTGCCAGCAGCTTGGCCCCGGGACAGCAAAACACCGGGGAGCTGTTTTTT
16 | TRBD2 | TRBJ2-1 | few | TRBV7-9 | CASSDVGLAVYNEQFF | TGTGCCAGCAGCGACGTGGGACTAGCGGTCTACAATGAGCAGTTCTTC
14 | . | TRBJ2-2 | . | TRBV10-2 | CASSELGGPGELFF | TGCGCCAGCAGTGAATTAGGGGGTCCGGGGGAGCTGTTTTTT
13 | TRBD1 | TRBJ2-2 | once | TRBV7-9 | CASSRTGGGELFF | TGTGCCAGCAGCCGGACAGGCGGCGGGGAGCTGTTTTTT
16 | . | TRBJ2-1 | . | TRBV5-1 | CASSLVGRSSYNEQFF | TGCGCCAGCAGCTTGGTGGGTAGGAGCTCCTACAATGAGCAGTTCTTC
13 | TRBD2 | TRBJ2-3 | . | TRBV27 | CASSPSPGLVPFF | TGTGCCAGCAGTCCGTCCCCGGGACTAGTTCCGTTTTTT
12 | . | TRBJ1-1 | . | TRBV12-3/TRBV12-4 | CASTLRGTEAFF | TGTGCCAGCACCCTGCGAGGCACTGAAGCTTTCTTT
14 | . | TRBJ1-6 | . | TRBV7-9 | CASSSQGKISPLHF | TGTGCCAGCAGCTCCCAGGGGAAGATCTCACCCCTCCACTTT